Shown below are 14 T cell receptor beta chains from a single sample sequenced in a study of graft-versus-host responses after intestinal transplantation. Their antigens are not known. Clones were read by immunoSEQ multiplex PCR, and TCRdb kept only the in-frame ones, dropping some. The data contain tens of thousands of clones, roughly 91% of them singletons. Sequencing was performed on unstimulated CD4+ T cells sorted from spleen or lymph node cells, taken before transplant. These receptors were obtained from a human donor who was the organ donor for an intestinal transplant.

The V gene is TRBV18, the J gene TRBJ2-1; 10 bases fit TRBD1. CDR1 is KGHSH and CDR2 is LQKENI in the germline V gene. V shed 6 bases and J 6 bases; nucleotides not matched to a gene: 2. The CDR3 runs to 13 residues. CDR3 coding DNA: TGTGCCAGCTCGCGGACAGGGGGCAATGAGCAGTTCTTC. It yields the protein CASSRTGGNEQFF. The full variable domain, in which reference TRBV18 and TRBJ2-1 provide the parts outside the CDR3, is NAGVMQNPRHLVRRRGQEARLRCSPMKGHSHVYWYRQLPEEGLKFMVYLQKENIIDESGMPKERFSAEFPKEGPSILRIQQVVRGDSAAYFCASSRTGGNEQFFGPGTRLTVL.

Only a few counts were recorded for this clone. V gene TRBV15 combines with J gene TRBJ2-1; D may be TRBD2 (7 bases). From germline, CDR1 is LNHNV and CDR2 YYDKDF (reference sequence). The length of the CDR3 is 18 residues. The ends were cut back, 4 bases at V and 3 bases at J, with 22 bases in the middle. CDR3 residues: CATSTNYPSGGGYNEQFF. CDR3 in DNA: TGTGCCACCAGCACGAACTACCCTAGCGGAGGGGGCTACAATGAGCAGTTCTTC.

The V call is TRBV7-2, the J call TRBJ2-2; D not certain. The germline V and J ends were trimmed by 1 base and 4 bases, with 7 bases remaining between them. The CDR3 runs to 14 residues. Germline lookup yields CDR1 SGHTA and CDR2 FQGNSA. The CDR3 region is CASSLDFSTGELFF. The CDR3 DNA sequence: TGTGCCAGCAGCTTAGATTTTAGCACCGGGGAGCTGTTTTTT.

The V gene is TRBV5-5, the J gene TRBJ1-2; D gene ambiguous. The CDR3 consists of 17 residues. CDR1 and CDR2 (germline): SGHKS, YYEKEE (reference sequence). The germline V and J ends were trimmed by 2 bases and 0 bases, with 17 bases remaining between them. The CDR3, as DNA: TGTGCCAGCAGCTTTGCACAGTGGATCGGGGCTAACTATGGCTACACCTTC. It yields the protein CASSFAQWIGANYGYTF. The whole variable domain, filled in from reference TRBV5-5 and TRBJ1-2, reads DAGVTQSPTHLIKTRGQQVTLRCSPISGHKSVSWYQQVLGQGPQFIFQYYEKEERGRGNFPDRFSARQFPNYSSELNVNALLLGDSALYLCASSFAQWIGANYGYTFGSGTRLTVV.

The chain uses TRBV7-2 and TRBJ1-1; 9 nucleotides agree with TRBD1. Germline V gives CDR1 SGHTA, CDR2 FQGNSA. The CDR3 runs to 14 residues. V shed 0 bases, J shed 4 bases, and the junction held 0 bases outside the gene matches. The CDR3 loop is CASSLAGQGTEAFF. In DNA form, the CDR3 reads TGTGCCAGCAGCTTAGCGGGACAGGGCACTGAAGCTTTCTTT.

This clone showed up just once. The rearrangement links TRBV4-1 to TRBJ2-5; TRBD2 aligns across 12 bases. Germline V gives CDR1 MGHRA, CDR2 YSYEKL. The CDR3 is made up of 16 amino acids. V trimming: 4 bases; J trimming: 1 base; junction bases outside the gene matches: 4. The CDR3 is CASSLGLAGPQETQYF. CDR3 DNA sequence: TGCGCCAGCAGCCTAGGACTAGCGGGACCCCAAGAGACCCAGTACTTC.

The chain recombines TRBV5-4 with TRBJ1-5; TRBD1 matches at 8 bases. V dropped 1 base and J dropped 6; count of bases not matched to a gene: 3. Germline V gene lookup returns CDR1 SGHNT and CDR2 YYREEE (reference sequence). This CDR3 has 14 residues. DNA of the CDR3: TGTGCCAGCAGCTTGCAGGGGGCGGGTCAGCCCCAGCATTTT. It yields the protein CASSLQGAGQPQHF.

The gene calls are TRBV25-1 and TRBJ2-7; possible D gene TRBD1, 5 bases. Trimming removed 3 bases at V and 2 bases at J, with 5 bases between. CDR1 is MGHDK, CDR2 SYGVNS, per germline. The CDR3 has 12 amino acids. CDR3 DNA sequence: TGTGCCAGCAGTGACAGGGCCTACGAGCAGTACTTC. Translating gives CASSDRAYEQYF.

The CDR3 protein is CASSQTQDGWRSTDTQYF. CDR3 nucleotide sequence: TGTGCCAGCAGCCAAACACAGGATGGTTGGAGGTCGACAGATACGCAGTATTTT. The chain carries TRBV4-2 and TRBJ2-3; D possibly uses TRBD1 or TRBD2 (5 bases each). The V end was cut by 2 bases, the J end by 3 bases, with 21 bases between. Germline CDR1 LGHNA, CDR2 YNFKEQ. CDR3 length: 18 residues.

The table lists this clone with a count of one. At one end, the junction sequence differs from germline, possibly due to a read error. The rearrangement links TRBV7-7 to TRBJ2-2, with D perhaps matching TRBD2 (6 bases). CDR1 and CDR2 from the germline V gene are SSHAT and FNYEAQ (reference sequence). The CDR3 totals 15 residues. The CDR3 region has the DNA TGTGCTAGCAGCTTGGGGACTGGTAACACCGGGGAGCTGTTTTTT. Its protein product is CASSLGTGNTGELFF.

CDR3 in DNA: TGCGCCAGCAGCTTGGCTGGGCAGGCCTCCTACGAGCAGTACTTC. It translates to CASSLAGQASYEQYF. The gene calls are TRBV5-1 and TRBJ2-7; D gene unclear. The CDR3 totals 15 residues. Germline assignment: CDR1 SGHRS and CDR2 YFSETQ. The V end lost 0 bases, the J end lost 0 bases, and 10 bases lay between the germline ends.

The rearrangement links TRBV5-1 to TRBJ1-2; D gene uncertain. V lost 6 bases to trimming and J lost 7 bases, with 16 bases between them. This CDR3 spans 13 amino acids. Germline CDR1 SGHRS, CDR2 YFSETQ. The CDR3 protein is CASIPTATGGYTF. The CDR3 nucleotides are TGCGCCAGCATCCCCACGGCTACCGGTGGCTACACCTTC.

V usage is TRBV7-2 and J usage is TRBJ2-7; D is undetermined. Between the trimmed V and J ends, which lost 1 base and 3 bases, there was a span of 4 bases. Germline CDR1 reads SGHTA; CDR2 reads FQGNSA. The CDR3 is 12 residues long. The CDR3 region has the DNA TGTGCCAGCAGCTTAGACAACTACGAGCAGTACTTC. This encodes CASSLDNYEQYF.

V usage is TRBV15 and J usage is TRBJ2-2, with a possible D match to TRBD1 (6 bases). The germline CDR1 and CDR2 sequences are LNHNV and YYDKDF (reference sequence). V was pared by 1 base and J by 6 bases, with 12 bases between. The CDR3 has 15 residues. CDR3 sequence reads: CATSRGGRDPGELFF. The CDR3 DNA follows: TGTGCCACCAGCAGAGGGGGGCGAGATCCCGGGGAGCTGTTTTTT.